What follows are 29 T cell receptor beta chains derived from one specimen sequenced in a study of blood T cell repertoires in COVID-19. Here immunoSEQ multiplex PCR was the method, and the copy in TCRdb shows in-frame clones only, minus some. The data show about 310,000 clones, with over 80% seen just once and 8.9% held by the top ten. The sequenced sample was PBMCs or T cells enriched from blood (not recorded which). The receptor set was obtained from a woman aged 18 to 35 who had recovered from COVID-19.

The chain carries TRBV6-1 and TRBJ2-7; 7 bases agree with TRBD1. The germline CDR1 and CDR2 sequences are MNHNS and SASEGT. The CDR3 spans 16 residues. V lost 3 bases to trimming and J lost 0 bases; unmatched junction nucleotides: 8. For the CDR3, the DNA is TGTGCCAGCAGTGACATGCTACAGGGGAGCTCCTACGAGCAGTACTTC. It yields the protein CASSDMLQGSSYEQYF.

In this sample, this clone turned up a few times. The J gene is TRBJ1-6, the V gene TRBV4-1; weak D call: TRBD1 (6 bases). The V end was cut by 4 bases, the J end by 8 bases, with 21 bases between. The CDR3 is made up of 17 amino acids. Looked up from germline, CDR1 is MGHRA and CDR2 is YSYEKL. CDR3 region: CASSLLFGEGGHSPLHF. For the CDR3, the DNA is TGCGCCAGCAGCCTTTTATTCGGAGAGGGGGGGCATTCACCCCTCCACTTT.

V usage is TRBV28 and J usage is TRBJ1-6, with D maybe TRBD1 (6 bases). Germline CDR1 and CDR2: MDHEN and SYDVKM. The CDR3 has 18 amino acids. V shed 7 bases and J shed 0 bases, with 19 bases lying between them. The chain's CDR3 is CASIRNRAPSSYNSPLHF. Here the CDR3 DNA reads TGTGCCAGCATCCGAAACAGGGCCCCCAGCTCCTATAATTCACCCCTCCACTTT. Based on the CDR3 plus reference TRBV28 and TRBJ1-6, the full variable domain is DVKVTQSSRYLVKRTGEKVFLECVQDMDHENMFWYRQDPGLGLRLIYFSYDVKMKEKGDIPEGYSVSREKKERFSLILESASTNQTSMYLCASIRNRAPSSYNSPLHFGNGTRLTVT.

This chain joins TRBV9 and TRBJ1-1; 8 bases agree with TRBD1. Germline assignment: CDR1 SGDLS and CDR2 YYNGEE. Trimming took 2 bases from V and 1 from J; bases not matched to a gene: 7. This CDR3 is built from 16 residues. The CDR3 nucleotides are TGTGCCAGCAGCGTGGAAACCGGGACAGGGAACACTGAAGCTTTCTTT. This sequence encodes CASSVETGTGNTEAFF.

This sequence joins TRBV30 and TRBJ1-2; possible D gene TRBD1, 5 bases. The germline gives CDR1 GTSNPN, CDR2 SVGIG (reference sequence). V gave up 4 bases and J gave up 4 bases, with 10 bases separating them. The CDR3 spans 12 residues. CDR3 bases: TGTGCCTGGACAGGGCCGAGCTATGGCTACACCTTC. Translating it yields CAWTGPSYGYTF.

The chain combines TRBV3-1 (or the pseudogene TRBV3-2) with TRBJ1-2; D might be TRBD1 (6 bases). Germline V CDR1 and CDR2: LGHDT, YNNKEL (reference sequence). V lost 2 bases to trimming and J lost 4 bases, with 14 bases between them. CDR3 length: 15 residues. The chain's CDR3 is CASSQLDRSVYGYTF. The CDR3 bases are TGTGCCAGCAGCCAACTTGACAGGTCGGTCTATGGCTACACCTTC.

The chain links TRBV7-6 to TRBJ1-3; TRBD1 matches 7 bases. After removal of 5 bases from V and 2 bases from J, the junction contained 9 bases not matched to a gene. This CDR3 is 16 amino acids long. Germline loops: CDR1 SGHVS, CDR2 FNYEAQ. This chain's CDR3 is CASSRRRGGTGNTIYF. The CDR3 DNA is TGTGCCAGCAGCCGGAGGAGAGGGGGCACTGGAAACACCATATATTTT.

The V call is TRBV28, the J call TRBJ1-1; TRBD1 matches at 8 bases. Germline trimming cut 2 bases from V and 11 bases from J; bases unmatched to any gene: 16. Germline CDR1 reads MDHEN; CDR2 reads SYDVKM. There are 16 residues in the CDR3. CDR3 DNA: TGTGCCAGCAGTTTACGTGGACAGGGCGGAACTTGGTATGCTTTCTTT. Protein sequence: CASSLRGQGGTWYAFF. Combining the CDR3 with reference TRBV28 and TRBJ1-1 gives the whole variable domain DVKVTQSSRYLVKRTGEKVFLECVQDMDHENMFWYRQDPGLGLRLIYFSYDVKMKEKGDIPEGYSVSREKKERFSLILESASTNQTSMYLCASSLRGQGGTWYAFFGQGTRLTVV.

The chain has TRBV3-1 (or the pseudogene TRBV3-2) and TRBJ2-5; D is perhaps TRBD2 (5 bases). Germline CDR1 and CDR2: LGHDT and YNNKEL (reference sequence). The CDR3 spans 15 residues. V lost 1 base, J lost 1 base, and 10 bases lay in between. CDR3 nucleotides: TGTGCCAGCAGCCAAGGGGCGGGTACCCAAGAGACCCAGTACTTC. This encodes CASSQGAGTQETQYF.

The chain joins TRBV19 to TRBJ1-5, with D maybe TRBD1 (6 bases). The CDR3 runs to 16 residues. V was trimmed by 5 bases and J by 0 bases, leaving 14 bases between them. CDR1 is LNHDA and CDR2 is SQIVND in the germline V gene (reference sequence). CDR3 sequence reads: CASSERDTYSNQPQHF. The CDR3 DNA sequence: TGTGCCAGTAGTGAGCGGGACACTTATAGCAATCAGCCCCAGCATTTT.

CDR3 region: CASRHRSADRTNEQFF. The CDR3 nucleotides are TGTGCCAGCAGACATCGGAGCGCGGATAGGACAAATGAGCAGTTCTTC. The chain uses TRBV27 and TRBJ2-1; TRBD1 might be the D (5 bases). Per germline, CDR1 MNHEY and CDR2 SMNVEV (reference sequence). V was shortened by 6 bases and J by 7 bases, with 22 bases between the two germline ends. The CDR3 consists of 16 residues.

The CDR3 sequence is CASSLRDSFTEAFF. DNA of the CDR3: TGTGCCAGCAGTTTACGGGATTCTTTCACTGAAGCTTTCTTT. The chain joins TRBV27 to TRBJ1-1; no clear D gene. Germline V CDR1 and CDR2: MNHEY, SMNVEV (reference sequence). The CDR3 length is 14 residues. V lost 2 bases, J lost 4 bases, and 11 bases lay in between.

V gene TRBV3-1 (or the pseudogene TRBV3-2) combines with J gene TRBJ2-1; a possible D gene is TRBD1 (7 bases). This CDR3 has 16 residues. Trimming pared 1 base from V and 5 bases from J, leaving 15 bases between. The germline V gene encodes CDR1 LGHDT and CDR2 YNNKEL (reference sequence). The CDR3, as DNA: TGTGCCAGCAGCCAAGGGAGGGGGCCAGGGCACAATGAGCAGTTCTTC. Translated: CASSQGRGPGHNEQFF.

V usage is TRBV3-1 (or the pseudogene TRBV3-2) and J usage is TRBJ2-2; no clear D. Germline V gene sequence: CDR1 LGHDT, CDR2 YNNKEL (reference sequence). This CDR3 is 14 amino acids long. Trimming removed 0 bases at V and 6 bases at J, with 8 bases between. The CDR3 is CASSQEATPGELFF. The CDR3 DNA follows: TGTGCCAGCAGCCAAGAGGCCACCCCCGGGGAGCTGTTTTTT.

This clone was found many times. The rearrangement joins TRBV3-1 (or the pseudogene TRBV3-2) to TRBJ2-7, with D tentatively TRBD2 (6 bases). The CDR3 is 16 amino acids. The V end lost 4 bases, the J end lost 3 bases, and 19 bases lay between the germline ends. Germline V gives CDR1 LGHDT, CDR2 YNNKEL (reference sequence). The CDR3 DNA is TGTGCCAGCAGCCCCCTGAAGACTAGTCTGTTCTACGAGCAGTACTTC. Amino acid sequence: CASSPLKTSLFYEQYF.

The rearrangement links TRBV5-6 to TRBJ1-2, with D tentatively TRBD1 (5 bases). CDR3 length equals 14 residues. Per germline, CDR1 SGHDT and CDR2 YYEEEE. V was cut by 2 bases and J by 4 bases, with 12 bases left in between. The CDR3 sequence: CASSFFQGIYGYTF. Written as DNA, the CDR3 is TGTGCCAGCAGCTTCTTCCAGGGTATCTATGGCTACACCTTC.

This clone was observed once. The V and J genes are TRBV7-6 and TRBJ2-6; 11 nucleotides agree with TRBD1. Trimming cost V 2 bases and J 1 base; bases outside gene matches: 10. CDR3 size: 20 residues. Germline-derived CDR1 and CDR2 are SGHVS and FNYEAQ. The CDR3 bases are TGTGCCAGCAGCTTAAGTCGAACCGGGACAGGGGGTTCTGGGGCCAACGTCCTGACTTTC. Amino acids: CASSLSRTGTGGSGANVLTF.

The sample holds one count of this clone. The chain links TRBV7-2 to TRBJ1-4, with TRBD1 matching over 7 bases. CDR3 length equals 15 residues. Germline loops: CDR1 SGHTA, CDR2 FQGNSA. V was pared by 2 bases and J by 4 bases, with 4 bases of the junction left unmatched. The CDR3, as DNA: TGTGCCAGCAGCTTAATGGGACAGCGTAATGAAAAACTGTTTTTT. Residues: CASSLMGQRNEKLFF.

V is TRBV19 and J is TRBJ1-1, with TRBD1 identical over 9 bases. The CDR3 extends over 16 amino acids. The germline V gene encodes CDR1 LNHDA and CDR2 SQIVND (reference sequence). J gave up 4 bases and V 7 bases, and 13 bases lay outside the gene matches. CDR3 residues: CASNLPQGAGGTEAFF. DNA of the CDR3: TGTGCCAGTAACCTCCCACAGGGGGCAGGAGGCACTGAAGCTTTCTTT.

This chain links TRBV10-3 with TRBJ1-5; 10 bases match TRBD1. Per the germline V gene, CDR1 is ENHRY and CDR2 is SYGVKD. The CDR3 is 16 amino acids. Trimming at V came to 0 bases and at J to 11 bases, leaving 10 bases not matched to a gene. Here the CDR3 reads CAISESVFGQGEAQHF. CDR3 DNA sequence: TGTGCCATCAGTGAGTCTGTCTTCGGACAGGGGGAAGCCCAGCATTTT.

The chain joins TRBV24-1 to TRBJ1-2; 8 positions match TRBD1. Germline trimming cut 0 bases from V and 7 bases from J; bases unmatched to any gene: 6. Germline CDR1 and CDR2: KGHDR and SFDVKD. CDR3 length equals 15 residues. CDR3 in amino acids: CATSDLTGGPLGYTF. As DNA, the CDR3 is TGTGCCACCAGTGATTTGACAGGGGGTCCACTTGGCTACACCTTC.

The V gene is TRBV29-1, the J gene TRBJ1-5, with D perhaps TRBD1 (5 bases). Germline CDR1 SQVTM, CDR2 ANQGSEA. V was trimmed by 4 bases and J by 5 bases, leaving 12 bases between them. The CDR3 contains 13 residues. Here the CDR3 DNA reads TGCAGCGTTGGGTGGGGCACGGATCAGCCCCAGCATTTT. This codes for CSVGWGTDQPQHF.

The V and J genes are TRBV5-8 and TRBJ2-3; 11 nucleotides align to TRBD2. The germline V gene has CDR1 SGHTS and CDR2 YDEGEE. CDR3 length: 15 amino acids. Losses at the gene ends were 4 bases for V and 1 base for J; bases not matched to a gene: 2. CDR3 loop: CASSQGLAGTDTQYF. Here the CDR3 DNA reads TGTGCCAGCAGCCAGGGACTAGCGGGCACAGATACGCAGTATTTT.

The chain carries TRBV19 and TRBJ2-5; weak D call: TRBD1 (5 bases). The germline gives CDR1 LNHDA, CDR2 SQIVND (reference sequence). Trimming stripped 3 bases from V and 5 bases from J, with 13 bases between. This CDR3 has 14 amino acids. The DNA of the CDR3 is TGTGCCAGTAGTATGGGTCAGGGTAGGGAGACCCAGTACTTC. This encodes CASSMGQGRETQYF.

This rearrangement joins TRBV5-6 to TRBJ2-5; maybe TRBD1 (6 bases). The CDR3 extends over 14 amino acids. The ends were cut back, 0 bases at V and 2 bases at J, with 8 bases in the middle. CDR1 and CDR2 from the germline V gene are SGHDT and YYEEEE. Written as DNA, the CDR3 is TGTGCCAGCAGCTTGGAGGGGGATCAAGAGACCCAGTACTTC. Protein product: CASSLEGDQETQYF. Using reference TRBV5-6 and TRBJ2-5 for the parts outside the CDR3, the full variable domain is DAGVTQSPTHLIKTRGQQVTLRCSPKSGHDTVSWYQQALGQGPQFIFQYYEEEERQRGNFPDRFSGHQFPNYSSELNVNALLLGDSALYLCASSLEGDQETQYFGPGTRLLVL.

This clone was counted a few times. The chain carries TRBV7-8 and TRBJ2-7, with 8 bases identical to TRBD1. CDR1 SGHVS and CDR2 FQNEAQ come from the germline V gene. Germline trimming cut 5 bases from V and 0 bases from J; bases unmatched to any gene: 9. This CDR3 region has 16 residues. CDR3 region: CASSLTGGGFSYEQYF. The CDR3, as DNA: TGTGCCAGCAGCCTAACAGGGGGTGGATTCTCCTACGAGCAGTACTTC.

The chain couples TRBV6-2 or TRBV6-3 to TRBJ2-3, with TRBD1 as a possible D gene (5 bases). Trimming left V 2 bases short and J 1 base short, with 19 bases between. CDR1 is MNHEY and CDR2 is SVGEGT in the germline V gene. The CDR3 spans 18 residues. The CDR3 region is CASSYRARAVGGTDTQYF. The CDR3 coding sequence is TGTGCCAGCAGTTACAGGGCTCGAGCTGTAGGGGGCACAGATACGCAGTATTTT.

The table lists this clone with a count of one. J is TRBJ1-1 and V is TRBV3-1 (or the pseudogene TRBV3-2); D not resolved. V lost 5 bases to trimming and J lost 4 bases, with 11 bases between them. The germline V gene encodes CDR1 LGHDT and CDR2 YNNKEL (reference sequence). CDR3 size: 13 residues. The CDR3 here is CASSSTRGTEAFF. DNA for the CDR3: TGTGCCAGCAGCTCCACTCGAGGCACTGAAGCTTTCTTT.

The chain joins TRBV12-3 or TRBV12-4 to TRBJ2-7; D is ambiguous. The CDR3 consists of 11 residues. The V end was cut by 6 bases, the J end by 4 bases, with 7 bases between. The CDR3 is CASSPLYEQYF. Here the CDR3 DNA reads TGTGCCAGCAGCCCACTATACGAGCAGTACTTC.